This TCR beta chain was identified in a study of T cell responses to AZD1222 COVID-19 vaccine. Sequencing used immunoSEQ multiplex PCR; TCRdb keeps in-frame clones, though not all of them. The sample consists of fewer than 85,000 clones, about nine tenths of them appearing once. Trimming pared 2 bases from V and 7 bases from J, leaving 15 bases between. This CDR3 is 15 amino acids long. The germline gives CDR1 GTSNPN, CDR2 SVGIG (reference sequence). The V gene is TRBV30, the J gene TRBJ1-6, with D unclear. The source of this sequence is an adult who received the AZD1222 COVID-19 vaccine. Sequenced material: peripheral blood, taken 28 days after the second AZD1222 dose. The CDR3 DNA sequence: TGTGCCTGGAGTAAACCGGGAACAGTAAATTCACCCCTCCACTTT. Its translation is CAWSKPGTVNSPLHF.